The 14 T cell receptor beta chains below were found in one sample sequenced in a study of T cell clonality in common variable immunodeficiency (dated by TCRdb to 2013 to 2016). To prepare the library, the immunoSEQ multiplex PCR assay was applied. Entries here come from immuneACCESS through TCRdb and include only in-frame sequences with V and J called. Some clones fail to appear in such tables; in the studies checked, an unresolved V gene covers under half of the shortfall, and the cause of the remainder is unknown. This sample has tens of thousands of clones in the table, none counted a single time. Around 3.3% of the sample goes to the ten largest clones. Sequencing input: peripheral blood mononuclear cells. The receptor source for this set is a person between 18 and 75 years old in good health.

Turning to this clone: The read ends 3 residues early relative to the CDR3; the germline J gene fills the gap. The V gene is TRBV7-8, the J gene TRBJ2-7; the match to TRBD2 covers 8 bases. The CDR3 runs 14 residues. Germline V CDR1 and CDR2: SGHVS, FQNEAQ. The junction had 3 bases not matched to a gene; V was cut back by 3 bases and J by 2 bases. The covered CDR3 bases are TGTGCCAGCAGCTTCGTAGCGGGGACCTACGAG. It yields the protein CASSFVAGTYE. The full CDR3 protein is CASSFVAGTYEQYF.

Of note for this clone: The read gets to within 3 residues of the CDR3 end, and the germline J gene fills in the rest. The genes are TRBV19 and TRBJ1-5; D gene unclear. V lost 4 bases and J lost 2, with 15 bases in between. The germline CDR1 and CDR2 sequences are LNHDA and SQIVND (reference sequence). This CDR3 spans 16 amino acids. This chain's CDR3 is CASSKAQAGGNQPQHF. CDR3 bases read: TGTGCCAGTAGTAAGGCCCAGGCAGGTGGCAATCAGCCC.

This clone was seen at least ten times. Coverage ceases 3 residues before the CDR3 finishes, and the germline J gene fills in the end. The V gene is TRBV14, the J gene TRBJ1-2; D is ambiguous. Germline V gene data show CDR1 as SGHDN and CDR2 as FVKESK. The CDR3 has 14 amino acids. The V and J ends lost 0 bases and 4 bases respectively, with 9 bases between them. The part of the CDR3 DNA that was read is TGTGCCAGCAGCCAAGACAGGTTTGCCTATGGC. The encoded protein is CASSQDRFAYG. In full, the CDR3 reads CASSQDRFAYGYTF. The complete variable domain, with remaining parts taken from reference TRBV14 and TRBJ1-2, reads EAGVTQFPSHSVIEKGQTVTLRCDPISGHDNLYWYRRVMGKEIKFLLHFVKESKQDESGMPNNRFLAERTGGTYSTLKVQPAELEDSGVYFCASSQDRFAYGYTFGSGTRLTVV.

This clone was picked up many times. Read sequence stops 3 residues before the CDR3 end, and the germline J gene provides the missing end. The V and J genes are TRBV6-2 or TRBV6-3 and TRBJ2-1, with 9 nucleotides matching TRBD1. J was trimmed by 8 bases and V by 6 bases; bases with no gene match: 14. The V gene's germline CDR1 is MNHEY and CDR2 SVGEGT. There are 16 residues in the CDR3. The DNA read from the CDR3 is TGTGCCAGCAGCCTGACCGGGACAGGGAATGAGTATGAG. This codes for CASSLTGTGNEYE. The full-length CDR3 reads as CASSLTGTGNEYEQFF.

The table lists this clone with many counts. The read gets to within 3 residues of the CDR3 end, and the germline J gene fills in the rest. The chain couples TRBV7-9 to TRBJ2-7, with TRBD1 matching over 9 bases. The junction had 4 bases not matched to a gene; V was cut back by 5 bases and J by 5 bases. Looked up from germline, CDR1 is SEHNR and CDR2 is FQNEAQ (reference sequence). The CDR3 has 13 residues. The CDR3 here is CASSPGQGHEQYF. The sequenced part of the CDR3 DNA is TGTGCCAGCAGCCCCGGACAGGGGCACGAG.

The sample holds many counts of this clone. The read ends 3 residues early relative to the CDR3; the germline J gene fills the gap. J is TRBJ2-7 and V is TRBV18; D is uncertain. V dropped 3 bases and J dropped 6 bases, with 18 bases sitting between them. Germline loops: CDR1 KGHSH, CDR2 LQKENI. This CDR3 comprises 15 residues. CDR3 DNA, as far as it was read: TGTGCCAGCTCACCTTCTACAGCCCTCGTCTCCGAG. It yields the protein CASSPSTALVSE. The entire CDR3 protein reads CASSPSTALVSEQYF.

This clone has a count of ten or more. Read sequence stops 3 residues before the CDR3 end, and the germline J gene provides the missing end. The chain joins TRBV7-2 to TRBJ1-1; 8 nucleotides agree with TRBD1. V lost 0 bases and J lost 3; bases outside the gene matches: 6. CDR1 and CDR2 from the germline V gene are SGHTA and FQGNSA. The CDR3 covers 16 residues. CDR3 loop: CASSLALGQGYTEAFF. The CDR3 DNA, read in part, is TGTGCCAGCAGCTTAGCGCTTGGACAGGGATACACTGAA.

This clone showed up many times. The read stops 3 residues short of the end of the CDR3; the missing end is completed from the germline J gene. The rearrangement uses TRBV7-2 and TRBJ1-5, with D maybe TRBD1 (5 bases). The V gene's germline CDR1 is SGHTA and CDR2 FQGNSA. The CDR3 contains 15 residues. The V and J ends lost 1 base and 5 bases respectively, with 12 bases between them. The CDR3 here is CASSLVRDLDQPQHF. The part of the CDR3 DNA that was read is TGTGCCAGCAGCTTAGTCAGGGATTTAGATCAGCCC.

At least ten counts were recorded for this clone. Read sequence stops 3 residues before the CDR3 end, and the germline J gene provides the missing end. The genes are TRBV7-9 and TRBJ2-7; tentative D call: TRBD1 (6 bases). The CDR3 length is 15 residues. The V gene's germline CDR1 is SEHNR and CDR2 FQNEAQ (reference sequence). V was shortened by 5 bases and J by 1 base, with 15 bases between the two germline ends. CDR3 protein: CASSLLAGASYEQYF. The DNA read from the CDR3 is TGTGCCAGCAGCCTTCTTGCAGGGGCTTCCTACGAG.

With regard to this clone: The CDR3 end lies 3 residues beyond the end of the read and is filled in from the germline J gene. This chain connects TRBV2 to TRBJ2-3; a possible D gene is TRBD1 (7 bases). This CDR3 has 15 amino acids. The germline CDR1 and CDR2 sequences are SNHLY and FYNNEI. Incomplete CDR3 DNA: TGTGCCAGCAGTCGTGACCAGGGGGGTGAAGAGACG. Translating it yields CASSRDQGGEET. The entire CDR3 reads CASSRDQGGEETQYF.

This clone was counted many times. The read comes to an end 3 residues before the CDR3 does, leaving the germline J gene to fill in the end. This rearrangement joins TRBV18 to TRBJ1-5, with D possibly being TRBD1 (6 bases). Germline V gene sequence: CDR1 KGHSH, CDR2 LQKENI. The CDR3 totals 13 residues. Trimming stripped 2 bases from V and 8 bases from J, with 10 bases between. Here the CDR3 reads CASSPGRDKPQHF. The sequenced part of the CDR3 DNA is TGTGCCAGCTCACCAGGCAGGGACAAGCCC.

This clone came up a few times. Read data end 3 residues before the CDR3 end; the end is taken from the germline J gene. The chain has TRBV7-8 and TRBJ1-6, with TRBD1 identical over 9 bases. Per germline, CDR1 SGHVS and CDR2 FQNEAQ. J gave up 12 bases and V 5 bases, and 8 bases lay outside the gene matches. The CDR3 totals 14 residues. CDR3 bases read: TGTGCCAGCAGCCCGGGACAGGGAGAATTACCC. It translates to CASSPGQGELP. The complete CDR3 sequence is CASSPGQGELPLHF.

In this sample, this clone turned up many times. The read gets to within 3 residues of the CDR3 end, and the germline J gene fills in the rest. This chain joins TRBV30 and TRBJ1-2; D is perhaps TRBD1 (5 bases). The V end was cut by 8 bases, the J end by 7 bases, with 14 bases between. The CDR3 runs 11 residues. Germline V gene data show CDR1 as GTSNPN and CDR2 as SVGIG (reference sequence). CDR3 sequence reads: CAGRGRGGYTF. Partial CDR3 DNA: TGTGCCGGGCGGGGGAGGGGTGGC.

This clone was picked up many times. The read gets to within 3 residues of the CDR3 end, and the germline J gene fills in the rest. This chain links TRBV20-1 with TRBJ2-2, with a tentative D call TRBD2 (6 bases). This CDR3 is built from 14 residues. Trimming pared 5 bases from V and 1 base from J, leaving 11 bases between. The germline gives CDR1 DFQATT, CDR2 SNEGSKA (reference sequence). The CDR3 spells CSASGLQNTGELFF. The part of the CDR3 DNA that was read is TGCAGTGCTTCGGGACTCCAGAACACCGGGGAG.